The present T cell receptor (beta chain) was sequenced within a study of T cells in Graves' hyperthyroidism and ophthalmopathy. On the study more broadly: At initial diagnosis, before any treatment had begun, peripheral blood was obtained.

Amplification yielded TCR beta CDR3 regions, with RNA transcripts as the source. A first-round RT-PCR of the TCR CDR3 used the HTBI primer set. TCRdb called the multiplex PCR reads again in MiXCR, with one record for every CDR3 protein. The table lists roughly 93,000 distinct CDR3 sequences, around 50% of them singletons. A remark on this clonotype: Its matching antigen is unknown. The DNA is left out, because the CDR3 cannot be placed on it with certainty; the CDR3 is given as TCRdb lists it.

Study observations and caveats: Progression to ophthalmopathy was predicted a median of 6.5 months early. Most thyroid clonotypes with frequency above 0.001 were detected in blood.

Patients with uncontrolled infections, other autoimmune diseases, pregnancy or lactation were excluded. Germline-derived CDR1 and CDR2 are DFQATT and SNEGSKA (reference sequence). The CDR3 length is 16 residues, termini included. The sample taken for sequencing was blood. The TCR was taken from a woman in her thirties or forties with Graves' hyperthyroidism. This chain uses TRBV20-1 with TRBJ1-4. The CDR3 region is CSARDIARKLMKNCFF.